The 20 T cell receptor beta chains given below trace back to one sample, sequenced in a study of blood T cell repertoires in COVID-19. Measured with immunoSEQ multiplex PCR; TCRdb has only the in-frame clones, and not every one. Of 300,000 to 350,000 clones in the sample, approximately 88% were seen once. The sequenced sample consisted of peripheral blood. These receptors all come from a man under 40 with COVID-19, enrolled during active disease.

The J gene is TRBJ2-1, the V gene TRBV2, with TRBD2 matching 7 bases. The CDR3 runs to 17 residues. The V and J ends lost 7 bases and 9 bases, in that order; junction bases with no gene match: 21. From germline, CDR1 is SNHLY and CDR2 FYNNEI. CDR3 nucleotide sequence: TGTGCCAGCAAGCGATCCACCGGGACTATAGGCAGCACTGAGCAGTTCTTC. This encodes CASKRSTGTIGSTEQFF.

The chain carries TRBV5-1 and TRBJ2-5, with 8 bases fitting TRBD2. This CDR3 region has 15 residues. Germline V lookup: CDR1 SGHRS, CDR2 YFSETQ. V trimming: 0 bases; J trimming: 5 bases; junction bases outside the gene matches: 6. CDR3 protein: CASSLAGTRGETQYF. The CDR3 nucleotides are TGCGCCAGCAGCTTGGCGGGGACTAGGGGGGAGACCCAGTACTTC.

V is TRBV12-3 or TRBV12-4 and J is TRBJ1-2, with 9 positions matching TRBD1. V was clipped by 5 bases and J by 8 bases; unmatched bases: 6. The CDR3 extends over 13 amino acids. DNA of the CDR3: TGTGCCAGCAGTCCCGGACAGGGGAACGGCTACACCTTC. It codes for CASSPGQGNGYTF.

The V gene is TRBV4-1, the J gene TRBJ1-3; perhaps TRBD1 as D (5 bases). Germline CDR1 reads MGHRA; CDR2 reads YSYEKL. This CDR3 comprises 15 residues. V was shortened by 0 bases and J by 2 bases, with 8 bases between the two germline ends. CDR3 residues: CASSQDRGTGNTIYF. The CDR3, as DNA: TGCGCCAGCAGCCAAGATAGGGGCACTGGAAACACCATATATTTT.

The V call is TRBV15, the J call TRBJ2-3; D might be TRBD2 (7 bases). Germline CDR1 LNHNV, CDR2 YYDKDF (reference sequence). The CDR3 length is 16 residues. Deletions cut 1 base from V and 4 bases from J, with 15 bases between. The DNA for the CDR3 is TGTGCCACCAGCAGAGTTGGGGGAGGGGGGGCAGATACGCAGTATTTT. As protein: CATSRVGGGGADTQYF.

This sequence joins TRBV7-9 and TRBJ1-1; perhaps TRBD1 as D (5 bases). Germline V gene sequence: CDR1 SEHNR, CDR2 FQNEAQ (reference sequence). V was shortened by 11 bases and J by 0 bases, with 16 bases between the two germline ends. This CDR3 has 14 residues. The CDR3 region is CAGGVGALNTEAFF. CDR3 DNA sequence: TGTGCCGGGGGGGTAGGAGCTTTGAACACTGAAGCTTTCTTT.

The chain couples TRBV3-1 (or the pseudogene TRBV3-2) to TRBJ2-1, with TRBD2 matching over 9 bases. Per the germline V gene, CDR1 is LGHDT and CDR2 is YNNKEL (reference sequence). CDR3 length equals 16 residues. With 1 base clipped from V and 10 bases from J, the junction kept 11 bases outside the gene matches. The CDR3 DNA sequence: TGTGCCAGCAGCCAAGGGGGACTAGCAGCCGGCAAGGAGCAGTTCTTC. Protein: CASSQGGLAAGKEQFF.

This chain links TRBV24-1 with TRBJ2-4; 8 bases fit TRBD1. Trimming took 6 bases from V and 9 from J; bases not matched to a gene: 12. Per the germline V gene, CDR1 is KGHDR and CDR2 is SFDVKD. This CDR3 has 15 residues. The CDR3 DNA is TGTGCCACCAGTCCCTCGGGACAGGTAACGAGCATTCAGTACTTC. Translation: CATSPSGQVTSIQYF.

The genes are TRBV7-9 and TRBJ1-1; possible D gene TRBD1, 5 bases. Germline CDR1 is SEHNR and CDR2 is FQNEAQ (reference sequence). The CDR3 spans 16 residues. The V and J ends lost 5 bases and 0 bases respectively, with 16 bases between them. The CDR3 DNA is TGTGCCAGCAGCCGTGGATCAGGGTTCATGAACACTGAAGCTTTCTTT. It specifies CASSRGSGFMNTEAFF.

This clone has just a few counts. This chain joins TRBV18 and TRBJ2-7; 8 nucleotides align to TRBD2. The CDR3 extends over 14 amino acids. J was trimmed by 4 bases and V by 6 bases; bases with no gene match: 8. Germline V gene data show CDR1 as KGHSH and CDR2 as LQKENI. DNA of the CDR3: TGTGCCAGCTCCCTGGCGGGGGGCGGATACGAGCAGTACTTC. The encoded protein is CASSLAGGGYEQYF.

This clone was counted a single time. The chain recombines TRBV7-3 with TRBJ2-2; 8 positions agree with TRBD1. Germline values: CDR1 SGHTA, CDR2 FQGTGA. V lost 2 bases and J lost 4; bases outside the gene matches: 9. This CDR3 has 17 residues. This CDR3 reads CASSLLGQGASTGELFF. Written as DNA, the CDR3 is TGTGCCAGCAGCTTACTCGGCCAGGGGGCGAGCACCGGGGAGCTGTTTTTT.

The chain carries TRBV4-3 and TRBJ1-2; 12 bases map to TRBD1. Germline V lookup: CDR1 LGHNA, CDR2 YSLEER. There are 15 residues in the CDR3. V was pared by 4 bases and J by 4 bases, with 4 bases of the junction left unmatched. The CDR3 DNA sequence: TGCGCCAGCAGCCCGGGACAGGGGGCGAGCTATGGCTACACCTTC. This gives the protein CASSPGQGASYGYTF.

The rearrangement uses TRBV5-4 and TRBJ2-1; 14 bases map to TRBD2. Germline V gene data show CDR1 as SGHNT and CDR2 as YYREEE (reference sequence). CDR3 length equals 15 residues. V gave up 4 bases and J gave up 8 bases; unmatched junction bases: 5. In nucleotides, the CDR3 is TGTGCCAGCAGCATCGGGACTAGCGGGAGCTATGAGCAGTTCTTC. Residues: CASSIGTSGSYEQFF.

The chain has TRBV3-1 (or the pseudogene TRBV3-2) and TRBJ2-7, with TRBD1 as a possible D gene (6 bases). This CDR3 contains 13 residues. Germline CDR1 LGHDT, CDR2 YNNKEL (reference sequence). With 4 bases removed from V and 3 bases from J, the gap between germline ends came to 10 bases. CDR3 in amino acids: CASSPGTNYEQYF. Here the CDR3 DNA reads TGTGCCAGCAGCCCCGGGACAAACTACGAGCAGTACTTC.

This clone occurred a few times. The chain couples TRBV7-2 to TRBJ2-7; 8 positions match TRBD1. The CDR3 sequence is 14 residues long. The J segment lost 5 bases and the V segment lost 1 base, leaving 4 bases of the junction unmatched. Germline assignment: CDR1 SGHTA and CDR2 FQGNSA. The CDR3 region has the DNA TGTGCCAGCAGCTTAGGGGTGACAGGGGACGAGCAGTACTTC. This translates into CASSLGVTGDEQYF. The variable domain in full, completed from reference TRBV7-2 and TRBJ2-7, reads GAGVSQSPSNKVTEKGKDVELRCDPISGHTALYWYRQSLGQGLEFLIYFQGNSAPDKSGLPSDRFSAERTGGSVSTLTIQRTQQEDSAVYLCASSLGVTGDEQYFGPGTRLTVT.

This clone came up a few times. Different DNA sequences within this sample yield the same CDR3. The chain joins TRBV6-5 to TRBJ1-1; D unresolved. CDR3 length: 12 amino acids. The germline V and J ends were trimmed by 6 bases and 4 bases, with 9 bases remaining between them. In germline, CDR1 is MNHEY, CDR2 SVGAGI. In nucleotides, the CDR3 is TGTGCCAGCAGAACCGGGAGCACTGAAGCTTTCTTT. Amino acids: CASRTGSTEAFF.

This rearrangement joins TRBV7-9 to TRBJ2-7; TRBD1 is a possible D gene (5 bases). Germline values: CDR1 SEHNR, CDR2 FQNEAQ (reference sequence). CDR3 length: 13 amino acids. Trimming removed 5 bases at V and 1 base at J, with 9 bases between. The chain's CDR3 is CASSKQVSYEQYF. CDR3 DNA: TGTGCCAGCAGCAAACAGGTATCCTACGAGCAGTACTTC.

V gene TRBV21-1 combines with J gene TRBJ2-1; the table's D call, TRBD2, was not checked against the DNA. TRBV21-1 is reported as a pseudogene. The CDR3 spans 19 residues. CDR3 amino acids: CASTKGGLAGGLPVNEQFF. The CDR3 coding sequence is TGTGCCAGCACCAAAGGGGGACTAGCGGGAGGCCTCCCGGTCAATGAGCAGTTCTTC.

This chain joins TRBV5-6 and TRBJ1-5; maybe TRBD1 (5 bases). The germline V gene encodes CDR1 SGHDT and CDR2 YYEEEE. Trimming cost V 2 bases and J 3 bases, with 12 bases left between them. The CDR3 spans 15 residues. The CDR3 is CASSFGGYVNQPQHF. CDR3 coding DNA: TGTGCCAGCAGCTTCGGGGGGTATGTCAATCAGCCCCAGCATTTT.

The rearrangement joins TRBV9 to TRBJ1-1, with 9 bases matching TRBD1. The J segment lost 0 bases and the V segment lost 5 bases, leaving 14 bases of the junction unmatched. Looked up from germline, CDR1 is SGDLS and CDR2 is YYNGEE. The CDR3 runs to 18 residues. The CDR3 bases are TGTGCCAGCAGTTACACAGGGGGCCTATACTCCGTGAACACTGAAGCTTTCTTT. Translation: CASSYTGGLYSVNTEAFF.